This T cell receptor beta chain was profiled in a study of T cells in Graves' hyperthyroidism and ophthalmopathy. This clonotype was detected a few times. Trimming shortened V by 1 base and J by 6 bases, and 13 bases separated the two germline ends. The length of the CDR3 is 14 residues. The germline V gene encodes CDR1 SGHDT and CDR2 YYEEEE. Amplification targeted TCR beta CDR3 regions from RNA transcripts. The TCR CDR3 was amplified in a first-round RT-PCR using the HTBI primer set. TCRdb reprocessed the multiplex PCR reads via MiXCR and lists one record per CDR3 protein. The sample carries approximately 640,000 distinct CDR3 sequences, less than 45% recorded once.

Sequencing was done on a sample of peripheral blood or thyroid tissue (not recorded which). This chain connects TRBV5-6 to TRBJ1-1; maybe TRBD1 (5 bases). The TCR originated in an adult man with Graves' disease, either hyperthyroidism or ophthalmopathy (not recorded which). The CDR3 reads CASSLWGVSAEAFF. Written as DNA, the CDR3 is TGTGCCAGCAGCTTGTGGGGGGTCTCCGCTGAAGCTTTCTTT.